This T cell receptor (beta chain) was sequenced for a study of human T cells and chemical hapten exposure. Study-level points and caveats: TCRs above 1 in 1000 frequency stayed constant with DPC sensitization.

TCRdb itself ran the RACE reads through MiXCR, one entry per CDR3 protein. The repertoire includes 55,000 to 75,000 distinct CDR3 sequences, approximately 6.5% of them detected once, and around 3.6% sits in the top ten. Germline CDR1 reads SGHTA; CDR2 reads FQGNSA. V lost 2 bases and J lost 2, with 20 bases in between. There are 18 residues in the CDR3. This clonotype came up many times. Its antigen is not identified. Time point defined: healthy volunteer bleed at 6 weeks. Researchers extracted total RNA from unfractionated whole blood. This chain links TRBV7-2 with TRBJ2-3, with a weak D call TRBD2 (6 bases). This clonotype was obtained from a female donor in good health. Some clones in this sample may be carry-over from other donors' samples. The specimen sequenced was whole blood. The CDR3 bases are TGTGCCAGCAGCTTATCGGTTGTCACAGGAGGGACCACAGATACGCAGTATTTT. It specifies CASSLSVVTGGTTDTQYF.